This T cell receptor (beta chain) was recovered during a study of T cell repertoires in ileal Crohn's disease. TCRdb's copy holds only in-frame clones and misses some; the assay was immunoSEQ multiplex PCR. In the table there are roughly 4,500 clones, 76% of which are singletons. Germline assignment: CDR1 MNHEY and CDR2 SMNVEV (reference sequence). The CDR3 is 16 amino acids. V shed 5 bases and J shed 4 bases, with 15 bases lying between them. The sequenced material came from ileal tissue. The chain joins TRBV27 to TRBJ2-6; the D is unclear. The sequence was collected from an adult with Crohn's disease. The CDR3 reads CASSDSSVPGANVLTF. The CDR3 DNA reads TGTGCCAGCAGTGACTCCAGTGTCCCCGGGGCCAACGTCCTGACTTTC.